The 5 T cell receptor beta chains below were found in one sample sequenced in a study of metastatic and nonmetastatic thyroid tumors. With MiXCR, TCRdb reprocessed the PCR reads. The data show roughly 58,000 clones, 4% to 5% seen once. No patient had received any treatment before thyroid surgery. Sequenced sample: blood. The origin of the receptors is a female donor with papillary thyroid cancer or a benign thyroid nodule (not recorded which). Some clones in this sample may be carry-over from other donors' samples.

Worth noting for this clone: This may be a read error, as it is one base from a much larger clone. The CDR3, as DNA: TGTGCCAGCAGTTTAGATAGGGGGGACCGGGAGACCCAGTACTTC. Encoded protein: CASSLDRGDRETQYF. The chain is built from TRBV28 and TRBJ2-5; D may correspond to TRBD1 or TRBD2 (6 bases each). The CDR3 extends over 15 amino acids. The V end was cut by 2 bases, the J end by 5 bases, with 15 bases between. Per germline, CDR1 MDHEN and CDR2 SYDVKM.

The table lists this clone with many counts. The chain is built from TRBV11-2 and TRBJ2-1; D remains unclear. The length of the CDR3 is 17 residues. Trimming removed 1 base from V and 0 bases from J, with 13 bases in between. CDR1 and CDR2 from the germline V gene are SGHAT and FQNNGV. CDR3 loop: CASSLVDLAVSYNEQFF. The CDR3 DNA is TGTGCCAGCAGCTTAGTCGATCTGGCGGTCTCCTACAATGAGCAGTTCTTC.

This clone was found many times. The V and J genes are TRBV12-3 or TRBV12-4 and TRBJ2-7, with TRBD1 matching 10 bases. The V segment lost 3 bases and the J segment 9 bases; nucleotides outside the gene matches: 11. The CDR3 has 15 residues. DNA for the CDR3: TGTGCCAGCAGTTTCCCCGGACAGGGGGTGACGTTGCAGTACTTC. Its protein is CASSFPGQGVTLQYF.

This clone was recorded many times. This chain connects TRBV19 to TRBJ1-4; D remains unclear. This CDR3 has 14 residues. Trimming removed 6 bases from V and 7 bases from J, with 15 bases in between. The germline V gene has CDR1 LNHDA and CDR2 SQIVND (reference sequence). CDR3: CASSEGDWGEKLFF. The CDR3 DNA reads TGTGCCAGTAGCGAAGGTGATTGGGGTGAAAAACTGTTTTTT.

At least ten counts were recorded for this clone. The chain joins TRBV5-1 to TRBJ1-2, with TRBD1 matching 7 bases. V dropped 1 base and J dropped 4; count of bases not matched to a gene: 7. CDR3 size: 15 residues. Germline lookup yields CDR1 SGHRS and CDR2 YFSETQ. The CDR3 here is CASSLLATGSYGYTF. The DNA of the CDR3 is TGCGCCAGCAGCTTGTTGGCGACAGGGTCCTATGGCTACACCTTC.